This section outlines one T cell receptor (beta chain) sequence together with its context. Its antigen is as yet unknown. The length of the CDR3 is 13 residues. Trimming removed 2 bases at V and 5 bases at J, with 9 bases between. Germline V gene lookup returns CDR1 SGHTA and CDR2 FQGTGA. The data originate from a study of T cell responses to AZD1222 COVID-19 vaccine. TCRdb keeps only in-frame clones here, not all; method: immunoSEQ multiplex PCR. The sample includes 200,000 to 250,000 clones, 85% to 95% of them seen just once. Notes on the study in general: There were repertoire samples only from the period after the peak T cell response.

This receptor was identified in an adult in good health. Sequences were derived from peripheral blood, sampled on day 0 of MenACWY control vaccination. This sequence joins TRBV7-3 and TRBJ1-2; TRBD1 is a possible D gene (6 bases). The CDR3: CASSLERGYGYTF. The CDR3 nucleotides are TGTGCCAGCAGCTTAGAAAGGGGGTATGGCTACACCTTC.